This is a list of T cell receptor beta chains from one sample in a study of blood T cells in healthy people across ages. TCRdb analysed the 5' RACE reads with MiXCR anew, one entry per CDR3 protein. This sample has about 510,000 distinct CDR3 sequences, with roughly a quarter found just once. These data also formed part of another study, on T cells of mothers and their children.

What was sequenced was blood. These receptors were obtained from a boy between 2 and 10 years old in good health. Each CDR3 is given with its conserved first and last residue. A D gene is named only where the DNA matches it firmly. Clone sizes are given selectively: once, few, many, or a class where the clone is expanded.

D gene	J gene	V gene	clone size	CDR3 DNA	CDR3 protein
-	TRBJ2-2	TRBV14	-	TGTGCCAGCAGCCAATATGGTGCCGGGGAGCTGTTTTTT	CASSQYGAGELFF
TRBD2	TRBJ2-5	TRBV15	few	TGTGCCACCAGCAGAGATTACAGGACTAGTCGAGAGACCCAGTACTTC	CATSRDYRTSRETQYF
TRBD2	TRBJ2-5	TRBV12-3/TRBV12-4	-	TGTGCCAGCAGTCTCGCGGGACTAGCGGGAGGGGAGACCCAGTACTTC	CASSLAGLAGGETQYF
-	TRBJ1-6	TRBV7-2	-	TGTGCCAGCAGCTTGTGGGGGAAACCTAATTCACCCCTCCACTTT	CASSLWGKPNSPLHF
TRBD2	TRBJ2-7	TRBV15	few	TGTGCCACCAGCAAGGGCGGGGGATACGAGCAGTACTTC	CATSKGGGYEQYF
TRBD1	TRBJ2-2	TRBV12-3/TRBV12-4	-	TGTGCCAGCAGAAGGACAGGGTTGGCCACCGGGGAGCTGTTTTTT	CASRRTGLATGELFF
-	TRBJ2-5	TRBV25-1	few	TGTGCCAGCAGTGGAGGTGGCAGCGCAAGTACCCAGTACTTC	CASSGGGSASTQYF
TRBD1	TRBJ2-5	TRBV5-1	few	TGCGCCAGCAGCTTGGGATATACCGGGACAGGGAGCGAGACCCAGTACTTC	CASSLGYTGTGSETQYF
-	TRBJ2-5	TRBV27	few	TGTGCCAGCCGGTCCCCGGGACGGCTACAAGAGACCCAGTACTTC	CASRSPGRLQETQYF
TRBD2	TRBJ2-6	TRBV11-2	few	TGTGCCAGCAGCTCCCAGCGGGGTATGACCGGGGCCAACGTCCTGACTTTC	CASSSQRGMTGANVLTF
TRBD1	TRBJ2-3	TRBV28	once	TGTGCCAGCAGTTTCCGGACAGGGAGAAACGCAGATACGCAGTATTTT	CASSFRTGRNADTQYF
-	TRBJ2-7	TRBV5-6	-	TGTGCCAGCAGCCACGTAACCTACGAGCAGTACTTC	CASSHVTYEQYF
-	TRBJ2-7	TRBV20-1	once	TGCAGTGCTAGAATCGTCAACTCCTACGAGCAGTGCTTC	CSARIVNSYEQCF
-	TRBJ1-5	TRBV7-9	-	TGTGCCAGCACAGACAATAGCAATCAGCCCCAGCATTTT	CASTDNSNQPQHF
TRBD2	TRBJ2-1	TRBV9	-	TGTGCCAGCAGCGTAGCTTTGGGGAGTTCTAGCGGTAGCGAGAATGAGCAGTTCTTC	CASSVALGSSSGSENEQFF
-	TRBJ2-1	TRBV7-6	few	TGTGCCAGCAGCTTGTCACCGACGGATGAGCAGTTCTTC	CASSLSPTDEQFF
-	TRBJ1-1	TRBV12-3/TRBV12-4	-	TGTGCCAGCACCTTGACAGGATTAGGCACTGAAGCTTTCTTT	CASTLTGLGTEAFF
-	TRBJ2-7	TRBV29-1	-	TGCAGCGTTAGACAGATCTACGGAGACGAGCAGTACTTC	CSVRQIYGDEQYF
TRBD2	TRBJ2-3	TRBV18	few	TGTGCCAGCTCACGGTCTAGCGGGAGGGGGGGCCCAGATACGCAGTATTTT	CASSRSSGRGGPDTQYF
-	TRBJ2-5	TRBV4-3	few	TGCGCCAGCAGCCCCCGGCCTGGGGGAGAGACCCAGTACTTC	CASSPRPGGETQYF
-	TRBJ2-1	TRBV29-1	-	TGCAGCGTTGAAGTAGACAACAATGAGCAGTTCTTC	CSVEVDNNEQFF
-	TRBJ1-1	TRBV6-5	once	TGTGCCAGCAGTTACAATGGGTTGGCGAACACTGAAGCTTTCTTT	CASSYNGLANTEAFF
-	TRBJ2-1	TRBV6-4	few	TGTGCCAGCAGTGACTCGATGGGGGGGCCCTACAATGAGCAGTTCTTC	CASSDSMGGPYNEQFF
TRBD1	TRBJ2-5	TRBV5-8	-	TGTGCCAGCAGCTTGGGACAGGGGTCAAAGGAGACCCGGTACTTC	CASSLGQGSKETRYF
-	TRBJ2-5	TRBV7-9	few	TGTGCCAGCACCCGGGAGACCCAGTACTTC	CASTRETQYF
-	TRBJ2-1	TRBV9	-	TGTGCCAGCAGCGTAGAACCACTCCGGCTAGGGGAGCAGTTCTTC	CASSVEPLRLGEQFF
TRBD2	TRBJ2-7	TRBV10-3	-	TGTGCCATCAGCCGGACTAGCGGCTCCTACGAGCAGTACTTC	CAISRTSGSYEQYF
TRBD1	TRBJ1-5	TRBV20-1	few	TGCAGTGCTACGGGACAGGGTGATTTCGGGCAGCCCCAGCATTTT	CSATGQGDFGQPQHF
-	TRBJ2-7	TRBV12-3/TRBV12-4	-	TGTGCCAGCAGTTTAAGGATCCACGAGCAGTACTTC	CASSLRIHEQYF
-	TRBJ1-2	TRBV24-1	-	TGTGCCACCAGTGATCCCACCCCAACAGCGGTCTATGGCTACACCTTC	CATSDPTPTAVYGYTF
TRBD1	TRBJ2-5	TRBV7-9	-	TGTGCCAGCAGCACGTCCGTCGCAGGGGGATGGCAAGAGACCCAGTACTTC	CASSTSVAGGWQETQYF
TRBD2	TRBJ2-4	TRBV12-3/TRBV12-4	-	TGTGCCAGCAGTTTACTACTAGCGGGGGGCTCGATCATTCAGTACTTC	CASSLLLAGGSIIQYF
TRBD2	TRBJ2-5	TRBV12-3/TRBV12-4	few	TGTGCCAGCAGTCTTGGACTAGCGATTTTAGAGACCCAGTACTTC	CASSLGLAILETQYF
TRBD2	TRBJ2-1	TRBV7-2	-	TGTGCCAGCAGCTTAGTTATGCGGGAGGGTAGGTTCTTC	CASSLVMREGRFF
-	TRBJ2-1	TRBV9	few	TGTGCCAGCAGTGGACCCCTAGGGAAATCCTACAATGAGCAGTTCTTC	CASSGPLGKSYNEQFF
TRBD2	TRBJ2-7	TRBV13	many	TGTGCCAGCAGCACCGGGACTAGCGGGGTTGGCGAGCAGTACTTC	CASSTGTSGVGEQYF
-	TRBJ2-2	TRBV20-1	many	TGCAGTGCGGGGGGCCCGAACACCGGGGAGCTGTTTTTT	CSAGGPNTGELFF
-	TRBJ1-3	TRBV27	few	TGTGCCAGCAGGCCCGGGCGATCCTCTGGAAACACCATATATTTT	CASRPGRSSGNTIYF
-	TRBJ1-4	TRBV6-5	few	TGTGCCAGCAGGCTCCGCAGGGGTAATGAAAAACTGTTTTTT	CASRLRRGNEKLFF
TRBD1	TRBJ1-5	TRBV7-8	-	TGTGCCAGCAGCTTCGGGACAGGGGGAGTAGGTCAGCCCCAGCATTTT	CASSFGTGGVGQPQHF
TRBD2	TRBJ2-7	TRBV24-1	-	TGTGCCACCAGTGATTTTTGGCTAGCGGATCTGTCATACGAGCAGTACTTC	CATSDFWLADLSYEQYF
-	TRBJ1-5	TRBV2	-	TGTGCCAGCAGTGAGGGGGGCGGGCAGCCCCAGCATTTT	CASSEGGGQPQHF
TRBD1	TRBJ2-7	TRBV20-1	-	TGCAGTGCTACGCCGGGACAGGGGGTCCCCTACGAGCAGTACTTC	CSATPGQGVPYEQYF
TRBD1	TRBJ2-5	TRBV30	-	TGTGCCTGGAACAAAGGGGGCTCCCAAGAGACCCAGTACTTC	CAWNKGGSQETQYF